In this sample, the clone carrying this T cell receptor beta chain turned up once. Antigen specificity is unknown. This entry is derived from a study of OX40 agonist ivuxolimab in advanced cancers. General study results and limits: Blood T cells, both CD4+ and CD8+, expanded clonally by week 6 at 0.1 to 3.0 mg/kg. Researchers did not establish what antigens the expanded peripheral T cells target.

TCRdb keeps only in-frame clones here, not all; method: immunoSEQ multiplex PCR. The data contain about 46,000 clones, roughly nine tenths of them singletons. The length of the CDR3 is 12 residues. CDR1 and CDR2 from the germline V gene are LNHDA and SQIVND (reference sequence). Trimming pared 11 bases from V and 5 bases from J, leaving 13 bases between. The TCR sequence derives from an adult with an advanced solid tumor such as melanoma, head and neck, liver or kidney cancer. The input for sequencing was CD4+ or CD8+ T cells sorted from blood, taken in a trial of the OX40 agonist ivuxolimab. V is TRBV19 and J is TRBJ1-5; D may be TRBD1 (5 bases). This CDR3 is CAAGGGYQPQHF. For the CDR3, the DNA is TGTGCCGCCGGGGGGGGGTATCAGCCCCAGCATTTT.